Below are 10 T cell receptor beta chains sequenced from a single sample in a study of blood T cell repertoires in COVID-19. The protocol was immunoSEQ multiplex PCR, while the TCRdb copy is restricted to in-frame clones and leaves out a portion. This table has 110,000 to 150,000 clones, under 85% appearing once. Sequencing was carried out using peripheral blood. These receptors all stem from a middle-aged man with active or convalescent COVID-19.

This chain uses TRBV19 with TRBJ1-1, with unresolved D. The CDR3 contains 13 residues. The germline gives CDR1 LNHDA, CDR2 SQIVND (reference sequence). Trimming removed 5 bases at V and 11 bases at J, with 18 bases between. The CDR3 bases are TGTGCCAGTAGTCGGAGACTTCCCGGAGAGGCTTTCTTT. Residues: CASSRRLPGEAFF.

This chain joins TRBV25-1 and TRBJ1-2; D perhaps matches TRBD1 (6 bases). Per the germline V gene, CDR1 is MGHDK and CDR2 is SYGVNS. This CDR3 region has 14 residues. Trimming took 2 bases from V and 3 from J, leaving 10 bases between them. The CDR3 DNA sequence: TGTGCCAGCAGTGAACCGAACAGGGACTATGGCTACACCTTC. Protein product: CASSEPNRDYGYTF.

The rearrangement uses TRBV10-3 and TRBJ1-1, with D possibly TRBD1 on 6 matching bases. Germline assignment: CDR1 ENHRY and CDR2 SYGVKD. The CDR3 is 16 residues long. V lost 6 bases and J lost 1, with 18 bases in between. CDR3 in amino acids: CAIRFSAAGENTEAFF. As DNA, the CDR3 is TGTGCCATCAGGTTCTCGGCGGCAGGGGAGAACACTGAAGCTTTCTTT.

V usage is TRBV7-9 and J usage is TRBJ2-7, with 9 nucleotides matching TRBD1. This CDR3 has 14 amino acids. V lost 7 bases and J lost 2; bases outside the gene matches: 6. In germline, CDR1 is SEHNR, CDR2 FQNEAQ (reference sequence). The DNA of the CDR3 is TGTGCCAGCACCCTACAGGGGGCGGCCTACGAGCAGTACTTC. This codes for CASTLQGAAYEQYF.

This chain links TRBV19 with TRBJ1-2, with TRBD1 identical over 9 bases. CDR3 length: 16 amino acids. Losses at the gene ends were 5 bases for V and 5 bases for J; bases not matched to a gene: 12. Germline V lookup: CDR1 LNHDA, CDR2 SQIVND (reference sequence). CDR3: CASSVIPGTGRYGYTF. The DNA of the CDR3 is TGTGCCAGTAGTGTCATACCCGGGACAGGGAGGTATGGCTACACCTTC.

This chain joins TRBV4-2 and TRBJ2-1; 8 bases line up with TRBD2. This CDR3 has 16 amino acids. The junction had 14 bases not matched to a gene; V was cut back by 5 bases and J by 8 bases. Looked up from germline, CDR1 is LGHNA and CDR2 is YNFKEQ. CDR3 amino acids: CASSTLRQRELDEQFF. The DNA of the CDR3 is TGTGCCAGCAGCACCCTCCGCCAGCGGGAGTTAGATGAGCAGTTCTTC.

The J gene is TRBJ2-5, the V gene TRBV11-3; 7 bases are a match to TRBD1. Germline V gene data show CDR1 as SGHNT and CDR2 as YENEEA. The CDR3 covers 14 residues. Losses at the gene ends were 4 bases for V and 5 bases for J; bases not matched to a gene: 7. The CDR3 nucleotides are TGTGCCAGCAGCTCCAACAGGGGCGCGGAGACCCAGTACTTC. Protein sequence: CASSSNRGAETQYF.

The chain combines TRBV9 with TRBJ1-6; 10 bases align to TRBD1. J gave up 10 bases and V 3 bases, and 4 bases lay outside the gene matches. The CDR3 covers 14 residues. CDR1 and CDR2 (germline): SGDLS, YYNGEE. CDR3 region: CASSAGQGESPLHF. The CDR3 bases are TGTGCCAGCAGCGCCGGACAGGGGGAATCACCCCTCCACTTT.

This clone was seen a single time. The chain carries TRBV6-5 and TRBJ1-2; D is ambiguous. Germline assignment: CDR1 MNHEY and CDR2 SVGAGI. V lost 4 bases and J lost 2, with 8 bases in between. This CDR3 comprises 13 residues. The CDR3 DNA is TGTGCCAGCAGTTCTCCAGCGAACTATGGCTACACCTTC. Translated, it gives CASSSPANYGYTF.

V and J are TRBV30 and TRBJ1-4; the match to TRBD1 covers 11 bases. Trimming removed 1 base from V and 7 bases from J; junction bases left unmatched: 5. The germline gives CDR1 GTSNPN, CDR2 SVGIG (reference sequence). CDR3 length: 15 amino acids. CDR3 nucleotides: TGTGCCTGGAGTGGGACAGGGGGCGGGAGTGAAAAACTGTTTTTT. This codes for CAWSGTGGGSEKLFF.